The T cell receptor (beta chain) described here comes from a study of shared clonotypes between healthy human individuals. Profiled with immunoSEQ multiplex PCR; TCRdb holds only in-frame clones, not every one. The table lists a few hundred thousand clones, 65% of them singletons. CDR1 is ENHRY, CDR2 SYGVKD, per germline. Trimming pared 3 bases from V and 2 bases from J, leaving 10 bases between. The CDR3 has 14 amino acids. The chain combines TRBV10-3 with TRBJ2-5; possible D gene TRBD2, 5 bases. The origin of this receptor is a man younger than 45 in good health. Sequencing was performed on memory CD4+ T cells sorted from blood. Described subset: CD45RA-negative fraction. The CDR3 reads CAISDPRGQETQYF. The CDR3 coding sequence is TGTGCCATCAGTGACCCACGAGGGCAAGAGACCCAGTACTTC.